Given below is one T cell receptor beta chain in context. The antigen is not known. The CDR3 runs 13 residues. Trimming stripped 2 bases from V and 8 bases from J, with 10 bases between. In germline, CDR1 is MDHEN, CDR2 SYDVKM. The data originate from a study of T cell repertoires in cytomegalovirus infection. Study-wide points: Cumulative frequency (of public TCR beta family members) identified carriers of CMV plus the relevant HLA.

TCRdb re-called the reads with MiXCR, one entry per CDR3 protein. The data contain around 430,000 distinct CDR3 sequences, about 42% of them singletons. The sequence was obtained from a human donor in good health (CMV status not recorded). Some clones in this sample may be carry-over from other donors' samples. Sequencing was performed on cultured PBMCs, taken from culture after CMV antigen stimulation. The chain recombines TRBV28 with TRBJ1-3, with D possibly matching TRBD1 (5 bases). For the CDR3, the DNA is TGTGCCAGCAGTTTAGGGCAGGGCTACACCATATATTTT. This codes for CASSLGQGYTIYF.